Listed here is a single T cell receptor beta chain. Its antigen is still unknown. This specimen comes from a study of T cell repertoires in cytomegalovirus infection. At the level of the study: In the study, CMV epitopes included recently identified HLA-C-restricted and well-studied HLA-B-restricted ones. Based on public TCR beta signatures, there were indications of CMV infection and of a matching HLA type. Overall study findings and caveats: Ex vivo, HLA-C-restricted CMV-specific TCR beta clonotypes prevailed over the rest of the response. Cumulative frequency (of public TCR beta family members) identified carriers of CMV plus the relevant HLA.

This CDR3 is 17 amino acids long. In germline, CDR1 is KGHSH, CDR2 LQKENI. Trimming took off 3 bases at V and 0 bases at J, with 15 bases between the two ends. Via MiXCR, TCRdb re-called the reads, giving one row per CDR3 protein. The repertoire includes some 800,000 distinct CDR3 sequences, approximately 32% of them detected once, and 9.5% to 15% sits in the top ten. This TCR came from a human donor in good health (CMV status not recorded). Some clones in this sample may be carry-over from other donors' samples. Specimen: cultured CD8+ T cells from PBMCs, collected from culture after CMV antigen stimulation. This chain joins TRBV18 and TRBJ2-1, with D maybe TRBD2 (6 bases). CDR3 in amino acids: CASSPPGTPSSYNEQFF. The CDR3 DNA follows: TGTGCCAGCTCACCCCCGGGGACTCCGAGCTCCTACAATGAGCAGTTCTTC.